In this sample, the clone carrying this T cell receptor beta chain turned up once. What it recognizes is unknown. V dropped 1 base and J dropped 6; count of bases not matched to a gene: 4. The germline gives CDR1 SQVTM, CDR2 ANQGSEA. The CDR3 totals 13 residues. The data stem from a study of lymphopenia after photon versus proton radiotherapy. Study-wide results and caveats: After lymphocyte nadir, photon-treated repertoires showed oligoclonal expansion, especially CD8+ Temra.

Sequenced by immunoSEQ multiplex PCR; TCRdb stores in-frame clones only, minus some. The sample yields 60,000 to 75,000 clones, approximately 86% seen once. Sequencing used peripheral blood, obtained from a patient treated with photon-based radiotherapy. The rearrangement joins TRBV29-1 to TRBJ1-2, with 8 bases aligning to TRBD1. The source is a man aged 40-55 years with gastric cancer. The CDR3 region is CSVEVWTGNGYTF. The CDR3 region has the DNA TGCAGCGTTGAAGTTTGGACAGGGAATGGCTACACCTTC.